The 22 T cell receptor beta chains below all came from one sample that was sequenced in a study of tumor-infiltrating lymphocytes in oesophageal squamous cell carcinoma. In TCRdb, the PCR reads were re-called with MiXCR into one record per CDR3 protein. This table holds about 20,000 distinct CDR3 sequences, over 40% found once. Input material: normal esophageal tissue next to the tumor. The origin of the receptors is a male donor with esophageal squamous cell carcinoma.

A single count supports this clonotype. This chain joins TRBV10-1 and TRBJ2-3, with D perhaps TRBD2 (6 bases). Germline loops: CDR1 WNHNN, CDR2 SYGVQD (reference sequence). V lost 4 bases to trimming and J lost 2 bases, with 16 bases between them. The CDR3 is 16 residues long. The CDR3 DNA follows: TGCGCCAGCAGTGGTGTTGGAGGGGCGATCACAGATACGCAGTATTTT. The encoded protein is CASSGVGGAITDTQYF.

V is TRBV27 and J is TRBJ2-1; D gene uncertain. The assigned J gene may be wrong: the sequence end matches TRBJ2-7 better. In germline, CDR1 is MNHEY, CDR2 SMNVEV (reference sequence). There are 15 residues in the CDR3. DNA of the CDR3: TGTGCCAGCAGTTATGCAGCCCCTACCTCCTACGAGCAGTACTTC. Translation gives CASSYAAPTSYEQYF.

This clonotype was seen at least ten times. In DNA, the CDR3 is TGTGCCAGCAGCTCTGGACCCTCCCAGCAAGAGACCCAGTACTTC. Translated: CASSSGPSQQETQYF. The rearrangement links TRBV7-9 to TRBJ2-5; D unresolved. V was clipped by 4 bases and J by 2 bases, with 14 bases between them. There are 15 residues in the CDR3. Germline V gene sequence: CDR1 SEHNR, CDR2 FQNEAQ (reference sequence).

The gene calls are TRBV28 and TRBJ2-1, with D possibly being TRBD2 (6 bases). CDR3 size: 16 residues. CDR1 and CDR2 from the germline V gene are MDHEN and SYDVKM. V was pared by 2 bases and J by 3 bases, with 14 bases between. The CDR3 nucleotides are TGTGCCAGCAGTTTACCCTCGGAGGGCGGCTACAATGAGCAGTTCTTC. Protein: CASSLPSEGGYNEQFF. The full variable domain, in which reference TRBV28 and TRBJ2-1 provide the parts outside the CDR3, is DVKVTQSSRYLVKRTGEKVFLECVQDMDHENMFWYRQDPGLGLRLIYFSYDVKMKEKGDIPEGYSVSREKKERFSLILESASTNQTSMYLCASSLPSEGGYNEQFFGPGTRLTVL.

This clonotype was picked up a small number of times. The rearrangement uses TRBV19 and TRBJ2-1; 8 bases fit TRBD1. The DNA end is more similar to TRBJ2-7, so the J call may be wrong. The CDR3 loop spans 14 amino acids. From germline, CDR1 is LNHDA and CDR2 SQIVND (reference sequence). The CDR3 DNA reads as TGTGCCAGTAGCTCCGGCAGGGGGCAAGGCGAGCAGTACTTC. Translated: CASSSGRGQGEQYF.

With regard to this clonotype: The final CDR3 position lacks the conserved phenylalanine or tryptophan, pointing to a likely read error. The limits of the CDR3 on the DNA are not certain, so only TCRdb's listed CDR3 is given. The CDR3 spells CASRDSGASVYGYTFGS. The rearrangement links TRBV6-6 to TRBJ2-5; the table names TRBD1, a call not compared with the DNA. The CDR3 length is 17 residues, termini included. Looked up from germline, CDR1 is MNHNY and CDR2 is SVGAGI (reference sequence).

This rearrangement joins TRBV24-1 to TRBJ2-3; D possibly corresponds to TRBD2 (5 bases). CDR1 KGHDR and CDR2 SFDVKD come from the germline V gene. Trimming removed 0 bases at V and 0 bases at J, with 9 bases between. CDR3 size: 16 residues. The CDR3 region is CATSDLVGVSTDTQYF. The CDR3 DNA reads as TGTGCCACCAGTGATTTGGTCGGGGTTAGCACAGATACGCAGTATTTT.

In this sample, this clonotype turned up many times. It may be a read error: a sequence one base away is much more abundant. The rearrangement links TRBV7-2 to TRBJ2-7; 7 bases match TRBD2. J was trimmed by 7 bases and V by 3 bases; bases with no gene match: 24. The germline CDR1 and CDR2 sequences are SGHTA and FQGNSA. The CDR3 runs to 19 residues. CDR3 coding DNA: TGTGCCAGCAGCTTCGACGGCCTCTGGGCGGGAGAACCCTACAATGAGCAGTACTTC. Encoded protein: CASSFDGLWAGEPYNEQYF.

This clonotype is medium-sized in the sample. V and J are TRBV10-3 and TRBJ2-5, with 8 bases matching TRBD2. J lost 5 bases, V lost 7 bases, and 6 bases had no gene match. The CDR3 has 13 residues. Germline loops: CDR1 ENHRY, CDR2 SYGVKD. This chain's CDR3 is CAITSGSLETQYF. The CDR3 DNA is TGTGCCATCACAAGCGGGAGTTTGGAGACCCAGTACTTC.

At least ten counts were recorded for this clonotype. The chain has TRBV6-1 and TRBJ2-7; TRBD1 aligns across 7 bases. Trimming took 8 bases from V and 3 from J; bases not matched to a gene: 16. CDR3 length: 16 amino acids. CDR1 and CDR2 (germline): MNHNS, SASEGT. In nucleotides, the CDR3 is TGTGCCAGCTTTCCTCCACAGGGGAAAGGTCTCTACGAGCAGTACTTC. Protein: CASFPPQGKGLYEQYF.

As to this clonotype: The junction shows a germline mismatch at one end, possibly a read error. V is TRBV5-3 and J is TRBJ2-3; D is unresolved. Near its end, the DNA agrees better with TRBJ2-7, so the J call may be wrong. TRBV5-3 is an ORF, with its function uncertain. The CDR3 runs 11 residues. The CDR3: CASSLAHEQYF. CDR3 sequence (DNA): TGTGCCAGCAGCTTGGCGCATGAGCAGTACTTC.

This clonotype was recorded many times. CDR3 sequence: CASSLLTLPSYEQYF. CDR3 sequence (DNA): TGCGCCAGCAGCCTCCTTACCCTCCCTTCCTACGAGCAGTACTTC. V gene TRBV4-1 combines with J gene TRBJ2-7, with no clear D. This CDR3 comprises 15 residues. Germline loops: CDR1 MGHRA, CDR2 YSYEKL. V lost 4 bases to trimming and J lost 1 base, with 14 bases between them.

This clonotype was detected only a few times. The gene calls are TRBV15 and TRBJ2-3; D may be TRBD2 (5 bases). The germline V and J ends were trimmed by 0 bases and 10 bases, with 17 bases remaining between them. The CDR3 loop spans 15 amino acids. Germline-derived CDR1 and CDR2 are LNHNV and YYDKDF (reference sequence). CDR3 sequence (DNA): TGTGCCACCAGCAGAGATTTTGGAGGACTCCGTCCGCAGTATTTT. It specifies CATSRDFGGLRPQYF.

This clonotype occurred many times. Since a much larger clone is just one base distant, this may be a read error. J is TRBJ2-5 and V is TRBV28; D not resolved. Germline V gene lookup returns CDR1 MDHEN and CDR2 SYDVKM. The CDR3 has 13 amino acids. Trimming took 3 bases from V and 11 from J, leaving 16 bases between them. Here the CDR3 reads CASSFLLVDEQYF. CDR3 DNA: TGTGCCAGCAGTTTCCTTTTGGTAGATGAGCAGTACTTC.

This chain uses TRBV27 with TRBJ2-1, with D unclear. TRBJ2-7 explains the end of the DNA better; the J call may be wrong. The CDR3 covers 12 residues. The germline V gene has CDR1 MNHEY and CDR2 SMNVEV (reference sequence). The CDR3 loop reads CASGKINNEQYF. The CDR3 DNA sequence: TGTGCCAGCGGGAAAATAAACAATGAGCAGTACTTC.

This chain links TRBV5-1 with TRBJ2-3; D unclear. Trimming shortened V by 0 bases and J by 6 bases, and 2 bases separated the two germline ends. The CDR3 contains 11 residues. CDR1 is SGHRS and CDR2 is YFSETQ in the germline V gene. The CDR3 nucleotides are TGCGCCAGCAGCTTGGTTGATACGCAGTATTTT. It specifies CASSLVDTQYF.

The chain has TRBV7-2 and TRBJ2-7; 9 bases align to TRBD2. Germline V CDR1 and CDR2: SGHTA, FQGNSA. CDR3 length: 16 residues. V lost 2 bases and J lost 4; bases outside the gene matches: 9. The CDR3 DNA follows: TGTGCCAGCAGCTTATATGGCGGGAGGGCTCAATACGAGCAGTACTTC. Residues: CASSLYGGRAQYEQYF.

This clonotype occurred many times. The J gene is TRBJ2-5, the V gene TRBV6-1; tentatively, D is TRBD2 (6 bases). This CDR3 has 15 amino acids. V was shortened by 5 bases and J by 2 bases, with 15 bases between the two germline ends. Germline V gives CDR1 MNHNS, CDR2 SASEGT. The CDR3 nucleotides read TGTGCCAGCAGTTATTTAGCGGAGACACAAGAGACCCAGTACTTC. Translation: CASSYLAETQETQYF.

The chain has TRBV7-9 and TRBJ2-1; D is unclear. With 5 bases removed from V and 3 bases from J, the gap between germline ends came to 14 bases. The CDR3 covers 15 residues. In germline, CDR1 is SEHNR, CDR2 FQNEAQ (reference sequence). Written as DNA, the CDR3 is TGTGCCAGCAGCCGTCCCGCGGACGTCTACAATGAGCAGTTCTTC. Residues: CASSRPADVYNEQFF.

The chain carries TRBV5-8 and TRBJ2-1; no firm D call. Germline CDR1 reads SGHTS; CDR2 reads YDEGEE. Trimming stripped 2 bases from V and 0 bases from J, with 9 bases between. This CDR3 has 15 residues. This CDR3 is CASSFTEVSYNEQFF. CDR3 sequence (DNA): TGTGCCAGCAGCTTCACTGAGGTCTCCTACAATGAGCAGTTCTTC.

Regarding this clonotype: Here the CDR3 omits its conserved ending phenylalanine or tryptophan, so a read error is the likely source. The DNA is left out, because the CDR3 cannot be placed on it with certainty; the CDR3 is given as TCRdb lists it. The chain recombines TRBV7-9 with TRBJ2-1; the D segment call TRBD2 is taken from the table without a DNA check. CDR1 is SEHNR and CDR2 is FQNEAQ in the germline V gene (reference sequence). The CDR3 comprises 14 residues, both ends counted. CDR3 in amino acids: CASSLTDSPLHFGN.

This clonotype appeared many times. The chain combines TRBV10-1 with TRBJ2-1, with 7 bases aligning to TRBD2. CDR3 length: 14 amino acids. Germline trimming cut 0 bases from V and 6 bases from J; bases unmatched to any gene: 2. Germline CDR1 is WNHNN and CDR2 is SYGVQD (reference sequence). The DNA for the CDR3 is TGCGCCAGCAGTGAGTCTCTAGCGGTCAATGAGCAGTTCTTC. Protein sequence: CASSESLAVNEQFF.